This is a list of T cell receptor beta chains from one sample in a study of graft-versus-host responses after intestinal transplantation. These receptors have no identified antigens. TCRdb's copy holds only in-frame clones and misses some; the assay was immunoSEQ multiplex PCR. Counted here are over 55,000 clones, over 75% occurring once; the ten biggest clones make up approximately 0.39%. The sample consisted of unstimulated CD4+ T cells sorted from spleen or lymph node cells, taken before transplant. These receptors all stem from a human donor who was the organ donor for an intestinal transplant. CDR3s include the opening cysteine and the closing phenylalanine or tryptophan. A D gene is named only where the DNA matches it firmly. Clone size is shown for a subset of rows, as once, few, many or a class of expanded clone.

size	V	J	D	DNA	CDR3
.	TRBV6-5	TRBJ1-6	.	TGTGCCAGCAAGTGGCAGGGAAATTCACCCCTCCACTTT	CASKWQGNSPLHF
.	TRBV9	TRBJ2-2	.	TGTGCCAGCAGCTTCACTGGGAACACCGGGGAGCTGTTTTTT	CASSFTGNTGELFF
.	TRBV28	TRBJ1-5	.	TGTGCCAGCAGTTTGCGGGGCAGGGTGAAAGGTCAGCCCCAGCATTTT	CASSLRGRVKGQPQHF
.	TRBV6-5	TRBJ1-4	.	TGTGCCAGCAGTTACCGGAGGCCAACTAATGAAAAACTGTTTTTT	CASSYRRPTNEKLFF
.	TRBV5-1	TRBJ2-5	TRBD2	TGCGCCAGCAGCTTGGGGGGGACTACAGTCCAAGAGACCCAGTACTTC	CASSLGGTTVQETQYF
.	TRBV7-7	TRBJ2-3	TRBD2	TGTGCTAGCAGCTTTAGCGGGGGCCTCACAGATACGCAGTATTTT	CASSFSGGLTDTQYF
.	TRBV28	TRBJ2-2	TRBD2	TGTGCCAGCAGTCTTACTAGCGGGGGTGTCGGGGAGCTGTTTTTT	CASSLTSGGVGELFF
once	TRBV5-4	TRBJ2-1	.	TGTGCCAGCAGTTTGGTTCAGCGAAATGAGCAGTTCTTC	CASSLVQRNEQFF
.	TRBV29-1	TRBJ1-1	TRBD1	TGCAGCGTTGAACGACAGGGAATGAACACTGAAGCTTTCTTT	CSVERQGMNTEAFF
few	TRBV18	TRBJ2-1	.	TGTGCCAGCTCACCTTCGCCTCCGAGCTCCTACAATGAGCAGTTCTTC	CASSPSPPSSYNEQFF
.	TRBV7-2	TRBJ2-5	TRBD2	TGTGCCAGCAGCATAGCGGGGGCTTCTCAAGAGACCCAGTACTTC	CASSIAGASQETQYF
.	TRBV27	TRBJ2-6	.	TGTGCCAGCAGTTTGGACAGTGAGGCGGCCAACACTGGGGCCAACGTCCTGACTTTC	CASSLDSEAANTGANVLTF
.	TRBV30	TRBJ1-5	.	TGTGCCGGTCTAAGGGAGGGGGGGGGCAATCAGCCCCAGCATTTT	CAGLREGGGNQPQHF
.	TRBV9	TRBJ1-4	.	TGTGCCAGCAGCGTTGAAGGGGATAGGGAAAAACTGTTTTTT	CASSVEGDREKLFF
.	TRBV2	TRBJ2-5	.	TGTGCCAGCAGTCCCCGGTCTAGCTTCGGAGAGACCCAGTACTTC	CASSPRSSFGETQYF
.	TRBV2	TRBJ2-3	TRBD1	TGTGCCAGCAGCGCAACAGGGGGCACAGATACGCAGTATTTT	CASSATGGTDTQYF
.	TRBV5-6	TRBJ1-2	.	TGTGCCAGCAGCTTGGGGGGAGGCTACTTAGACTATGGCTACACCTTC	CASSLGGGYLDYGYTF
once	TRBV5-1	TRBJ1-4	TRBD1	TGCGCCAGCAGCCCGGACAGGCCACCTAATGAAAAACTGTTTTTT	CASSPDRPPNEKLFF
.	TRBV19	TRBJ1-5	.	TGTGCCAGTAGTATCAAAGTACAGGGCGGTCAGCCCCAGCATTTT	CASSIKVQGGQPQHF
.	TRBV6-5	TRBJ1-1	TRBD1	TGTGCCAGCAGATTGGGACAGGGGCAGAACACTGAAGCTTTCTTT	CASRLGQGQNTEAFF
.	TRBV6-5	TRBJ1-2	.	TGTGCCAGCACCTCCCGGGTAGTAAACGGCTACACCTTC	CASTSRVVNGYTF
.	TRBV7-2	TRBJ1-2	.	TGTGCCAGCAGCATCCAGGGGCCCCTTTATGGCTACACCTTC	CASSIQGPLYGYTF
.	TRBV21-1	TRBJ2-2	.	TGTGCCAGCAGCGCCTTCCGGGGGGGAGGGACCGGGGAGCTGTTTTTT	CASSAFRGGGTGELFF
.	TRBV6-5	TRBJ1-5	.	TGTGCCAGCAGTTACTCGGGTGGACACCAGCATTTT	CASSYSGGHQHF
once	TRBV19	TRBJ1-5	.	TGTGCCAGTAGTATAGAACAGGGTAATCAGCCCCAGCATTTT	CASSIEQGNQPQHF
.	TRBV7-3	TRBJ2-5	TRBD2	TGTGCCAGCAGCTTAGGCACTAGCGGAGCGGGGGAGACCCAGTACTTC	CASSLGTSGAGETQYF
.	TRBV18	TRBJ2-5	.	TGTGCCAGCTCACCCCAGCTAGCTATGGAGACCCAGTACTTC	CASSPQLAMETQYF
.	TRBV19	TRBJ1-1	.	TGTGCCAGTAGTACCGGACAGCCTGAAGCTTTCTTT	CASSTGQPEAFF
.	TRBV15	TRBJ2-5	.	TGTGCCACCAGCAGGGACAGCGGGGTGTATGAGACCCAGTACTTC	CATSRDSGVYETQYF
.	TRBV18	TRBJ1-6	.	TGTGCCAGCTCAATTGCGAGCCCGCAAGCAAATTCACCCCTCCACTTT	CASSIASPQANSPLHF
.	TRBV4-2	TRBJ1-1	.	TGTGCCAGCAGCCAAGAGAGGGCGAACACTGAAGCTTTCTTT	CASSQERANTEAFF